This passage covers 23 T cell receptor beta chains from one sample sequenced in a study of T cell responses to AZD1222 COVID-19 vaccine. Some clones are missing from TCRdb's copy, which holds only in-frame ones; the method was immunoSEQ multiplex PCR. Here the sample spans more than 150,000 clones, 90% being singletons. The sequencing here drew on peripheral blood, taken on day 0 of AZD1222 vaccination. The receptors were sampled from an adult in good health.

The chain is built from TRBV6-2 or TRBV6-3 and TRBJ1-1; TRBD1 is a possible D gene (6 bases). Trimming removed 6 bases at V and 4 bases at J, with 18 bases between. The CDR3 consists of 15 residues. Germline CDR1 MNHEY, CDR2 SVGEGT. The CDR3 sequence is CASSYDVTGSTEAFF. The CDR3 nucleotides are TGTGCCAGCAGCTATGACGTTACAGGGAGCACTGAAGCTTTCTTT.

CDR3 region: CASSPGTADTQYF. The CDR3 nucleotides are TGTGCCAGCAGCCCCGGGACAGCAGATACGCAGTATTTT. J is TRBJ2-3 and V is TRBV6-5; 7 bases align to TRBD1. From germline, CDR1 is MNHEY and CDR2 SVGAGI. J gave up 4 bases and V 6 bases, and 4 bases lay outside the gene matches. The CDR3 is 13 amino acids.

The chain recombines TRBV27 with TRBJ1-1; the match to TRBD1 covers 7 bases. Germline CDR1 reads MNHEY; CDR2 reads SMNVEV (reference sequence). Trimming cost V 2 bases and J 1 base; bases outside gene matches: 1. The CDR3 consists of 14 residues. CDR3 nucleotides: TGTGCCAGCAGTTTAGAGGGGGCGAACACTGAAGCTTTCTTT. Encoded protein: CASSLEGANTEAFF.

The CDR3 DNA follows: TGTGCCAGCAGCTTCAGCGGGAGCACAGATACGCAGTATTTT. Translating it yields CASSFSGSTDTQYF. The chain is built from TRBV7-9 and TRBJ2-3; weak D call: TRBD2 (6 bases). This CDR3 has 14 residues. Germline CDR1 is SEHNR and CDR2 is FQNEAQ (reference sequence). The V gene lost 3 bases and the J gene lost 0 bases, with 7 bases spanning the gap.

J is TRBJ2-7 and V is TRBV7-9; 11 bases are a match to TRBD2. V lost 5 bases and J lost 6; bases outside the gene matches: 6. This CDR3 is 14 amino acids long. Germline V gene sequence: CDR1 SEHNR, CDR2 FQNEAQ (reference sequence). In DNA form, the CDR3 reads TGTGCCAGCAGCCCTATAGCGGGAGGGCTCGAGCAGTACTTC. Amino acid sequence: CASSPIAGGLEQYF. The full variable domain, in which reference TRBV7-9 and TRBJ2-7 provide the parts outside the CDR3, is DTGVSQNPRHKITKRGQNVTFRCDPISEHNRLYWYRQTLGQGPEFLTYFQNEAQLEKSRLLSDRFSAERPKGSFSTLEIQRTEQGDSAMYLCASSPIAGGLEQYFGPGTRLTVT.

The rearrangement uses TRBV7-2 and TRBJ1-1, with 8 positions matching TRBD1. V shed 4 bases and J 5 bases; nucleotides not matched to a gene: 12. Germline V gives CDR1 SGHTA, CDR2 FQGNSA. The CDR3 contains 16 residues. CDR3 in amino acids: CASSSPEQGGGTEAFF. The CDR3 coding sequence is TGTGCCAGCAGCTCTCCGGAACAGGGGGGTGGAACTGAAGCTTTCTTT.

Here the CDR3 reads CASSKTGGSAHEQYF. CDR3 sequence (DNA): TGTGCCAGCAGCAAAACAGGAGGATCTGCCCACGAGCAGTACTTC. The chain employs TRBV21-1 and TRBJ2-7. TRBV21-1 is annotated as a pseudogene. CDR3 length: 15 amino acids.

This clone showed up just once. This chain uses TRBV7-9 with TRBJ1-4, with a tentative D call TRBD1 (5 bases). Trimming cost V 5 bases and J 6 bases, with 16 bases left between them. The germline CDR1 and CDR2 sequences are SEHNR and FQNEAQ (reference sequence). The CDR3 contains 15 residues. CDR3 sequence: CASSTGRGTDEKLFF. Written as DNA, the CDR3 is TGTGCCAGCAGCACCGGGCGCGGGACGGATGAAAAACTGTTTTTT. The whole variable domain, remainder taken from reference TRBV7-9 and TRBJ1-4, is DTGVSQNPRHKITKRGQNVTFRCDPISEHNRLYWYRQTLGQGPEFLTYFQNEAQLEKSRLLSDRFSAERPKGSFSTLEIQRTEQGDSAMYLCASSTGRGTDEKLFFGSGTQLSVL.

The CDR3 DNA follows: TGTGCCAGCAGCCGACGCATCGGGGGTTCCTCTGGAAACACCATATATTTT. This encodes CASSRRIGGSSGNTIYF. The genes are TRBV7-8 and TRBJ1-3, with D maybe TRBD1 (5 bases). The CDR3 totals 17 residues. Per the germline V gene, CDR1 is SGHVS and CDR2 is FQNEAQ. Trimming took 5 bases from V and 0 from J, leaving 17 bases between them.

The CDR3 spells CARDARSTDTQYF. CDR3 DNA sequence: TGTGCCAGGGATGCTCGTAGCACAGATACGCAGTATTTT. The chain carries TRBV27 and TRBJ2-3, with no clear D. In germline, CDR1 is MNHEY, CDR2 SMNVEV (reference sequence). V was pared by 9 bases and J by 0 bases, with 10 bases between. There are 13 residues in the CDR3.

This chain links TRBV2 with TRBJ1-1; unclear D gene. The germline V gene encodes CDR1 SNHLY and CDR2 FYNNEI. This CDR3 comprises 13 residues. The V end was cut by 7 bases, the J end by 6 bases, with 15 bases between. Written as DNA, the CDR3 is TGTGCCAGCATCCCGGGCCCCCTGGCTGAAGCTTTCTTT. Its protein is CASIPGPLAEAFF.

The V gene is TRBV28, the J gene TRBJ1-3; 9 positions agree with TRBD1. V gave up 6 bases and J gave up 7 bases; unmatched junction bases: 19. This CDR3 region has 18 residues. Germline CDR1 MDHEN, CDR2 SYDVKM. CDR3: CASRRGQGKAASGNTIYF. The DNA for the CDR3 is TGTGCCAGCAGAAGGGGACAGGGAAAAGCGGCGTCGGGGAACACCATATATTTT.

V gene TRBV29-1 combines with J gene TRBJ2-3; the match to TRBD2 covers 13 bases. The germline V gene has CDR1 SQVTM and CDR2 ANQGSEA. The junction had 5 bases not matched to a gene; V was cut back by 8 bases and J by 3 bases. This CDR3 has 14 residues. Here the CDR3 DNA reads TGCAGCACATCGGGACTAGCGGGAACAGATACGCAGTATTTT. This sequence encodes CSTSGLAGTDTQYF.

This chain connects TRBV4-3 to TRBJ1-2, with D perhaps TRBD1 (6 bases). Germline CDR1 LGHNA, CDR2 YSLEER. The V end was cut by 0 bases, the J end by 7 bases, with 15 bases between. The CDR3 covers 15 residues. The CDR3: CASSQDRAGVGGYTF. CDR3 nucleotides: TGCGCCAGCAGCCAAGATAGGGCAGGGGTGGGTGGCTACACCTTC.

The chain joins TRBV27 to TRBJ2-1; no firm D call. Germline V lookup: CDR1 MNHEY, CDR2 SMNVEV (reference sequence). V lost 7 bases and J lost 0, with 19 bases in between. The CDR3 is 17 amino acids. This CDR3 is CASNLFGGGSSYNEQFF. CDR3 nucleotides: TGTGCCAGCAATCTGTTCGGTGGCGGAAGCTCCTACAATGAGCAGTTCTTC.

The chain carries TRBV6-5 and TRBJ2-2; TRBD1 might be the D (5 bases). Deletions cut 10 bases from V and 4 bases from J, with 13 bases between. The CDR3 sequence is 13 residues long. The germline V gene has CDR1 MNHEY and CDR2 SVGAGI. The CDR3 DNA follows: TGTGCCATACGACAGCTAAGCACCGGGGAGCTGTTTTTT. Its translation: CAIRQLSTGELFF.

This clone came up once. The chain carries TRBV28 and TRBJ1-5; D unclear. CDR1 MDHEN and CDR2 SYDVKM come from the germline V gene. This CDR3 region has 16 residues. V was shortened by 8 bases and J by 0 bases, with 17 bases between the two germline ends. CDR3 nucleotides: TGTGCCAGCGGGCAGGATACTAAATATAGCAATCAGCCCCAGCATTTT. Its protein is CASGQDTKYSNQPQHF. The whole variable domain, remainder taken from reference TRBV28 and TRBJ1-5, is DVKVTQSSRYLVKRTGEKVFLECVQDMDHENMFWYRQDPGLGLRLIYFSYDVKMKEKGDIPEGYSVSREKKERFSLILESASTNQTSMYLCASGQDTKYSNQPQHFGDGTRLSIL.

As regards this clone: The sample contains more than one DNA sequence encoding this CDR3. The gene calls are TRBV6-4 and TRBJ2-2, with unresolved D. Germline-derived CDR1 and CDR2 are MRHNA and SNTAGT. The CDR3 is made up of 13 amino acids. Trimming shortened V by 4 bases and J by 4 bases, and 7 bases separated the two germline ends. The CDR3 nucleotides read TGTGCCAGCAGTGTGGGAAGCACCGGGGAGCTGTTTTTT. It translates to CASSVGSTGELFF.

The chain carries TRBV19 and TRBJ2-7; TRBD2 matches 9 bases. The CDR3 consists of 17 residues. Germline CDR1 is LNHDA and CDR2 is SQIVND (reference sequence). V lost 2 bases and J lost 2; bases outside the gene matches: 10. CDR3 coding DNA: TGTGCCAGTAGTATAATCCATAGCGGGAGAGGGGCCTACGAGCAGTACTTC. It is translated as CASSIIHSGRGAYEQYF.

This clone was seen more than once but under ten times. This chain joins TRBV6-1 and TRBJ1-6, with 9 bases matching TRBD1. V shed 1 base and J 10 bases; nucleotides not matched to a gene: 5. CDR1 and CDR2 (germline): MNHNS, SASEGT. The CDR3 contains 15 residues. For the CDR3, the DNA is TGTGCCAGCAGTGAAGAGGACAGGGGCAGCTCACCCCTCCACTTT. It translates to CASSEEDRGSSPLHF.

V and J are TRBV4-1 and TRBJ2-3; TRBD2 matches at 8 bases. The CDR3 is 17 residues long. Looked up from germline, CDR1 is MGHRA and CDR2 is YSYEKL. V dropped 2 bases and J dropped 1; count of bases not matched to a gene: 8. CDR3 sequence reads: CASSQRKTSVGTDTQYF. As DNA, the CDR3 is TGCGCCAGCAGCCAAAGGAAGACTAGCGTTGGCACAGATACGCAGTATTTT.

This clone showed up just once. The chain recombines TRBV10-3 with TRBJ2-1; no firm D call. The CDR3 sequence is 15 residues long. Germline-derived CDR1 and CDR2 are ENHRY and SYGVKD. Trimming stripped 2 bases from V and 0 bases from J, with 8 bases between. Here the CDR3 reads CAISEVTYSYNEQFF. In DNA, the CDR3 is TGTGCCATCAGTGAGGTAACCTACTCCTACAATGAGCAGTTCTTC.

The count of this clone is one. The genes are TRBV2 and TRBJ2-1; D remains unclear. This CDR3 region has 14 residues. Trimming left V 1 base short and J 4 bases short, with 8 bases between. Germline lookup yields CDR1 SNHLY and CDR2 FYNNEI. CDR3 loop: CASSEEVFYNEQFF. CDR3 in DNA: TGTGCCAGCAGTGAAGAAGTTTTTTACAATGAGCAGTTCTTC. The variable domain in full, with the rest retrieved from reference TRBV2 and TRBJ2-1, is EPEVTQTPSHQVTQMGQEVILRCVPISNHLYFYWYRQILGQKVEFLVSFYNNEISEKSEIFDDQFSVERPDGSNFTLKIRSTKLEDSAMYFCASSEEVFYNEQFFGPGTRLTVL.